The T cell receptor (beta chain) under discussion was sequenced for a study of cytomegalovirus exposure and HLA in healthy donors. Whole-study findings and limits: Whilst most TCR sequences proved rare, a subset of public TCRs occurred across many donors. The authors confirmed in vitro that three CMV-associated chains were specific for CMV antigens. Researchers left out some V segments, among them TRBV6-2 and TRBV6-3, as indistinguishable.

PCR involved 60 Vbeta and 13 Jbeta primers. TCRdb's table, derived via immunoSEQ multiplex PCR, lists solely in-frame clones and lacks some. The repertoire holds 150,000 to 200,000 clones, with roughly 80% as singletons. Notes on this clone: Its antigen remains unidentified.

Germline CDR1 is KGHSH and CDR2 is LQKENI. The V gene end was trimmed by 6 bases and the J gene end by 5 bases; junction bases not matched to a gene: 11. The CDR3 has 15 amino acids. This clonotype was obtained from a man aged 18 to 30 in good health and CMV-seropositive. Material for sequencing was PBMCs. The rearrangement joins TRBV18 to TRBJ2-7; TRBD1 matches 9 bases. As DNA, the CDR3 is TGTGCCAGCTCGCTAAACGGACAGGGGAATGACGAGCAGTACTTC. It yields the protein CASSLNGQGNDEQYF. The full variable domain, with the rest looked up from reference TRBV18 and TRBJ2-7, is NAGVMQNPRHLVRRRGQEARLRCSPMKGHSHVYWYRQLPEEGLKFMVYLQKENIIDESGMPKERFSAEFPKEGPSILRIQQVVRGDSAAYFCASSLNGQGNDEQYFGPGTRLTVT.